This T cell receptor beta chain was sequenced during a study of T cells in women clearing cervical HPV infection. Across the whole study: Controls gave blood once infection was undetectable; cases at lesion identification. Case blood was drawn a median approximately 150 days after lesion detection.

Here immunoSEQ multiplex PCR was the method, and the copy in TCRdb shows in-frame clones only, minus some. The sample has fewer than 35,000 clones. Notes on this clone: The read stops 3 residues short of the end of the CDR3; the missing end is completed from the germline J gene.

The ends were cut back, 6 bases at V and 1 base at J, with 9 bases in the middle. The CDR3 sequence is 13 residues long. Germline V gene lookup returns CDR1 SGHTA and CDR2 FQGTGA. The origin of this receptor is a woman between 18 and 75 years old with a cervical HPV16 infection that either progressed to CIN3+ or cleared (not recorded which). The chain is built from TRBV7-3 and TRBJ1-1, with unresolved D. Sequences were obtained from blood buffy coat. The CDR3 reads CASSQQKNTEAFF. The sequenced part of the CDR3 DNA is TGTGCCAGCAGTCAACAGAAGAACACTGAA.